The 9 T cell receptor beta chains given below trace back to one sample, sequenced in a study of cytomegalovirus exposure and HLA in healthy donors. Primers included in the PCR were 60 Vbeta and 13 Jbeta primers. Using immunoSEQ multiplex PCR, the repertoire was profiled, and TCRdb retains in-frame clones only, with some absent. The table records under 200,000 clones, roughly 73% of them present only once. What was sequenced was PBMCs. Every receptor here comes from a woman under 40 in good health and CMV-seronegative.

The chain combines TRBV2 with TRBJ1-4, with TRBD1 as a possible D gene (6 bases). V was clipped by 7 bases and J by 3 bases, with 12 bases between them. CDR3 length: 14 amino acids. CDR1 and CDR2 (germline): SNHLY, FYNNEI. The CDR3 coding sequence is TGTGCCAGCAAACAGGGAGCCCCTAATGAAAAACTGTTTTTT. Its protein product is CASKQGAPNEKLFF.

The chain has TRBV7-9 and TRBJ1-2; 7 positions match TRBD1. The ends lost 3 bases at V and 7 bases at J; junction bases unmatched: 8. The CDR3 contains 14 residues. Looked up from germline, CDR1 is SEHNR and CDR2 is FQNEAQ (reference sequence). The CDR3 DNA follows: TGTGCCAGCAGCTTCGACAGGGTGCGGGTTGGCTACACCTTC. It yields the protein CASSFDRVRVGYTF.

This rearrangement joins TRBV9 to TRBJ2-5, with 8 bases fitting TRBD1. In germline, CDR1 is SGDLS, CDR2 YYNGEE. CDR3 size: 16 residues. The J segment lost 2 bases and the V segment lost 0 bases, leaving 6 bases of the junction unmatched. The CDR3, as DNA: TGTGCCAGCAGCGTAGCTCCAGGGGGCTTGCAAGAGACCCAGTACTTC. It codes for CASSVAPGGLQETQYF.

The chain is built from TRBV27 and TRBJ2-1; 15 bases map to TRBD2. Per the germline V gene, CDR1 is MNHEY and CDR2 is SMNVEV (reference sequence). The ends lost 5 bases at V and 3 bases at J; junction bases unmatched: 5. The CDR3 has 17 residues. CDR3 sequence: CASSPGTSGRYYNEQFF. The CDR3 DNA follows: TGTGCCAGCAGTCCCGGGACTAGCGGGAGGTACTACAATGAGCAGTTCTTC.

The chain recombines TRBV2 with TRBJ2-6, with 7 bases fitting TRBD1. The CDR3 sequence is 15 residues long. The J segment lost 2 bases and the V segment lost 6 bases, leaving 4 bases of the junction unmatched. Germline lookup yields CDR1 SNHLY and CDR2 FYNNEI. CDR3 residues: CASRSTGAGANVLTF. CDR3 coding DNA: TGTGCCAGCAGGTCCACAGGGGCTGGGGCCAACGTCCTGACTTTC. Based on the CDR3 plus reference TRBV2 and TRBJ2-6, the full variable domain is EPEVTQTPSHQVTQMGQEVILRCVPISNHLYFYWYRQILGQKVEFLVSFYNNEISEKSEIFDDQFSVERPDGSNFTLKIRSTKLEDSAMYFCASRSTGAGANVLTFGAGSRLTVL.

This clone was seen more than once but under ten times. The rearrangement uses TRBV19 and TRBJ1-2; D unresolved. The V and J ends lost 6 bases and 6 bases respectively, with 20 bases between them. This CDR3 is 15 amino acids long. Germline CDR1 and CDR2: LNHDA and SQIVND (reference sequence). For the CDR3, the DNA is TGTGCCAGTAGGACCCCCCGGACCCGCGGGGATGGCTACACCTTC. Protein: CASRTPRTRGDGYTF.

On this clone itself: Other nucleotide sequences in the sample specify the same CDR3. The chain combines TRBV7-9 with TRBJ1-1, with 8 bases fitting TRBD1. Germline trimming cut 2 bases from V and 3 bases from J; bases unmatched to any gene: 2. CDR1 is SEHNR, CDR2 FQNEAQ, per germline (reference sequence). The CDR3 runs 14 residues. CDR3 loop: CASSLQGAHTEAFF. The CDR3 DNA reads TGTGCCAGCAGCTTACAGGGGGCCCACACTGAAGCTTTCTTT.

This clone was detected once. This chain uses TRBV6-5 with TRBJ1-3; D ambiguous. Germline CDR1 and CDR2: MNHEY and SVGAGI. This CDR3 is built from 14 residues. Trimming left V 5 bases short and J 0 bases short, with 8 bases between. In DNA, the CDR3 is TGTGCCAGCAGTACGCCGGTCTCTGGAAACACCATATATTTT. Protein: CASSTPVSGNTIYF.

The table lists this clone with a few counts. The chain's CDR3 is CASSQDRGFEAFF. Written as DNA, the CDR3 is TGCGCCAGCAGCCAAGATCGAGGATTTGAAGCTTTCTTT. This rearrangement joins TRBV4-3 to TRBJ1-1; D not certain. Deletions cut 0 bases from V and 7 bases from J, with 9 bases between. CDR3 length equals 13 residues. Germline V gene data show CDR1 as LGHNA and CDR2 as YSLEER.